Listed here are 10 T cell receptor beta chains from one sample, sequenced in a study of blood T cell repertoires in COVID-19. Sequenced by immunoSEQ multiplex PCR; TCRdb stores in-frame clones only, minus some. The sample carries tens of thousands of clones, more than 75% recorded once. Specimen: peripheral blood. The receptor set was obtained from a human donor with active COVID-19. The donor label of this sample is uncertain.

Here the CDR3 reads CASNVQGMNTEAFF. The CDR3 nucleotides are TGTGCCAGCAACGTACAGGGCATGAACACTGAAGCTTTCTTT. The chain carries TRBV5-4 and TRBJ1-1; tentatively, D is TRBD1 (6 bases). There are 14 residues in the CDR3. Trimming shortened V by 6 bases and J by 0 bases, and 12 bases separated the two germline ends. CDR1 is SGHNT and CDR2 is YYREEE in the germline V gene (reference sequence).

V gene TRBV5-1 combines with J gene TRBJ2-7, with D unresolved. The CDR3 sequence is 14 residues long. With 0 bases removed from V and 2 bases from J, the gap between germline ends came to 9 bases. Germline loops: CDR1 SGHRS, CDR2 YFSETQ. CDR3 protein: CASSLVVSPYEQYF. In nucleotides, the CDR3 is TGCGCCAGCAGCTTGGTGGTCAGTCCCTACGAGCAGTACTTC.

V and J are TRBV7-2 and TRBJ2-5; D gene uncertain. The V and J ends lost 2 bases and 9 bases respectively, with 10 bases between them. The CDR3 consists of 12 residues. The germline V gene has CDR1 SGHTA and CDR2 FQGNSA. The DNA for the CDR3 is TGTGCCAGCAGCTTACACCTAGGCCCCCAGTACTTC. Its protein product is CASSLHLGPQYF. Drawing the rest from reference TRBV7-2 and TRBJ2-5, the complete variable domain is GAGVSQSPSNKVTEKGKDVELRCDPISGHTALYWYRQSLGQGLEFLIYFQGNSAPDKSGLPSDRFSAERTGGSVSTLTIQRTQQEDSAVYLCASSLHLGPQYFGPGTRLLVL.

The V and J genes are TRBV6-5 and TRBJ1-1, with a possible D match to TRBD1 (6 bases). CDR1 is MNHEY and CDR2 is SVGAGI in the germline V gene. V was clipped by 7 bases and J by 1 base, with 10 bases between them. There are 13 residues in the CDR3. CDR3 in amino acids: CASIKTGNTEAFF. The CDR3, as DNA: TGTGCCAGCATAAAGACAGGGAACACTGAAGCTTTCTTT.

The sample holds a few counts of this clone. The chain joins TRBV4-3 to TRBJ1-2; the D is unclear. The ends were cut back, 0 bases at V and 10 bases at J, with 27 bases in the middle. The CDR3 loop spans 18 amino acids. Per the germline V gene, CDR1 is LGHNA and CDR2 is YSLEER. The CDR3 sequence: CASSQDLSSFKSFFHYTF. CDR3 in DNA: TGCGCCAGCAGCCAAGACTTGAGTAGTTTCAAATCGTTTTTCCACTACACCTTC.

The chain has TRBV5-4 and TRBJ2-5; no reliable D call. This CDR3 comprises 13 residues. Trimming took 6 bases from V and 1 from J, leaving 10 bases between them. Germline CDR1 SGHNT, CDR2 YYREEE (reference sequence). In nucleotides, the CDR3 is TGTGCCAGCAACCGACTCGGCCAAGAGACCCAGTACTTC. Translation: CASNRLGQETQYF.

The chain employs TRBV9 and TRBJ2-1, with TRBD2 matching 8 bases. The CDR3 sequence is 15 residues long. Germline-derived CDR1 and CDR2 are SGDLS and YYNGEE. V trimming: 3 bases; J trimming: 5 bases; junction bases outside the gene matches: 7. Here the CDR3 DNA reads TGTGCCAGCAGCGATCTGGCGGGGGGCCACAATGAGCAGTTCTTC. Amino acids: CASSDLAGGHNEQFF.

The genes are TRBV24-1 and TRBJ1-4; TRBD1 matches 7 bases. Germline trimming cut 6 bases from V and 8 bases from J; bases unmatched to any gene: 14. There are 16 residues in the CDR3. Germline V gene lookup returns CDR1 KGHDR and CDR2 SFDVKD. The CDR3 is CATSRPHTGVWEKLFF. As DNA, the CDR3 is TGTGCCACCAGTAGGCCTCATACAGGGGTATGGGAAAAACTGTTTTTT.

V gene TRBV18 combines with J gene TRBJ1-6, with 9 positions matching TRBD1. Germline CDR1 is KGHSH and CDR2 is LQKENI. V was clipped by 1 base and J by 10 bases; unmatched bases: 5. CDR3 length: 15 residues. CDR3 in amino acids: CASSPLQGATSPLHF. The CDR3 coding sequence is TGTGCCAGCTCACCACTACAGGGGGCCACGTCACCCCTCCACTTT.

The CDR3 spells CASPWRGAGTGELFF. In DNA, the CDR3 is TGTGCCAGTCCCTGGCGGGGGGCGGGCACCGGGGAGCTGTTTTTT. The rearrangement joins TRBV11-2 to TRBJ2-2; 8 nucleotides match TRBD2. V trimming: 9 bases; J trimming: 4 bases; junction bases outside the gene matches: 10. The length of the CDR3 is 15 residues. Germline CDR1 and CDR2: SGHAT and FQNNGV. Filled out from reference TRBV11-2 and TRBJ2-2, the complete variable domain reads EAGVAQSPRYKIIEKRQSVAFWCNPISGHATLYWYQQILGQGPKLLIQFQNNGVVDDSQLPKDRFSAERLKGVDSTLKIQPAKLEDSAVYLCASPWRGAGTGELFFGEGSRLTVL.